These T cell receptor beta chains were read from a single sample in a study of blood T cells in healthy people across ages. TCRdb reprocessed the 5' RACE reads with MiXCR, giving one entry per CDR3 protein. The sample lists approximately 800,000 distinct CDR3 sequences, roughly 34% occurring once. The sample taken for sequencing was blood. The source of these receptors is a man aged 18 to 30 in good health. CDR3s include the opening cysteine and the closing phenylalanine or tryptophan. A D gene is named only where the DNA matches it firmly. Rows give clone size only sometimes, using once, few, many, or a class for an expanded clone.

CASSAQGAQNTEAFF,TGTGCCAGCAGCGCACAGGGGGCGCAGAACACTGAAGCTTTCTTT,TRBV11-2,once,TRBJ1-1,TRBD1
CSANRDEEAQFF,TGCAGTGCTAACCGGGACGAGGAGGCGCAGTTCTTC,TRBV20-1,.,TRBJ2-1,.
CASSLELGMSSYNEQFF,TGCGCCAGCAGCTTGGAACTGGGAATGAGCTCCTACAATGAGCAGTTCTTC,TRBV5-1,.,TRBJ2-1,.
CASSQDRNQPQHF,TGCGCCAGCAGCCAAGACAGGAATCAGCCCCAGCATTTT,TRBV3-1,many,TRBJ1-5,.
CASSRLGQGAGIQYF,TGTGCCAGCAGCCGCCTAGGGCAGGGGGCAGGCATTCAGTACTTC,TRBV7-2,.,TRBJ2-4,TRBD1
CSARAGTDSTDTQYF,TGCAGTGCTAGGGCCGGGACGGATTCTACAGATACGCAGTATTTT,TRBV20-1,many,TRBJ2-3,.
CASSLGDRGRSENEKLFF,TGTGCCAGCAGCTTAGGGGACAGGGGGCGAAGTGAAAATGAAAAACTGTTTTTT,TRBV7-9,.,TRBJ1-4,TRBD1
CASSYNRVSEQYF,TGTGCCAGCAGCTACAACAGGGTTAGCGAGCAGTACTTC,TRBV7-3,.,TRBJ2-7,.
CALSSGDTEAFF,TGTGCCTTATCGTCGGGAGACACTGAAGCTTTCTTT,TRBV28,.,TRBJ1-1,.
CAIRARDSKRETQYF,TGTGCCATCAGGGCTAGGGACAGCAAGCGAGAGACCCAGTACTTC,TRBV10-3,.,TRBJ2-5,TRBD1
CASSQGSRFEQYF,TGCGCCAGCAGCCAAGGGTCCCGTTTTGAGCAGTACTTC,TRBV4-1,.,TRBJ2-7,.
CASSLDSIRGLQETQYF,TGTGCCAGCAGCTTGGACTCTATTAGGGGACTTCAAGAGACCCAGTACTTC,TRBV5-6,few,TRBJ2-5,.
CASGQSQGGREQFF,TGTGCCAGCGGGCAATCGCAGGGGGGCCGCGAGCAGTTCTTC,TRBV12-3/TRBV12-4,few,TRBJ2-1,.
CASTGGAGTEAFF,TGTGCCAGCACGGGAGGGGCCGGCACTGAAGCTTTCTTT,TRBV27,.,TRBJ1-1,.
CAISESARANYGYTF,TGTGCCATCAGTGAGTCGGCCAGGGCCAACTATGGCTACACCTTC,TRBV10-3,many,TRBJ1-2,.
CASSPAPSGVRQYF,TGTGCCAGCAGTCCAGCCCCTAGCGGGGTTAGGCAGTATTTT,TRBV12-3/TRBV12-4,.,TRBJ2-3,TRBD2
CASSIDGRGAEAFF,TGTGCCAGTAGTATAGACGGCAGGGGGGCTGAAGCTTTCTTT,TRBV19,.,TRBJ1-1,TRBD1
CASSLVVSPQETQYF,TGCGCCAGCAGCTTGGTTGTCAGTCCCCAAGAGACCCAGTACTTC,TRBV5-1,many,TRBJ2-5,.
CASSPSTGLNEQFF,TGTGCCAGCAGTCCCTCGACAGGGCTCAATGAGCAGTTCTTC,TRBV27,many,TRBJ2-1,TRBD1
CASSQFPAQETQYF,TGCGCCAGCAGCCAATTTCCCGCACAAGAGACCCAGTACTTC,TRBV5-1,.,TRBJ2-5,.
CASTTGESADTQYF,TGTGCCAGCACCACCGGGGAGAGCGCAGATACGCAGTATTTT,TRBV12-3/TRBV12-4,.,TRBJ2-3,.
CSAGQIYEQYF,TGCAGTGCGGGACAGATTTACGAGCAGTACTTC,TRBV20-1,.,TRBJ2-7,TRBD1
CASSPYRGGDNEQFF,TGTGCCAGCAGCCCATATCGAGGGGGGGACAATGAGCAGTTCTTC,TRBV14,.,TRBJ2-1,.
CASSLSQGAGELFF,TGTGCCAGCAGTTTAAGTCAGGGGGCCGGGGAGCTGTTTTTT,TRBV12-3/TRBV12-4,.,TRBJ2-2,TRBD1
CASSWPETGPSSYEQYF,TGTGCCAGCAGCTGGCCCGAGACAGGCCCCAGCTCCTACGAGCAGTACTTC,TRBV7-3,few,TRBJ2-7,.
CASSLWPTDTQYF,TGTGCCAGCAGCCTCTGGCCCACAGATACGCAGTATTTT,TRBV7-2,many,TRBJ2-3,.
CASSLPDPGHRVHEQFF,TGTGCCAGCAGCTTACCTGACCCCGGGCACAGGGTGCATGAGCAGTTCTTC,TRBV11-1,.,TRBJ2-1,.
CSARDSRLSYEQYF,TGCAGTGCTAGGGACAGCCGACTTTCCTACGAGCAGTACTTC,TRBV20-1,.,TRBJ2-7,.
CASSAEGPPYEQYF,TGTGCCAGCAGTGCCGAGGGCCCCCCCTACGAGCAGTACTTC,TRBV27,.,TRBJ2-7,.
CASSPRTTDQPQHF,TGTGCCAGCTCACCTAGGACCACAGATCAGCCCCAGCATTTT,TRBV18,.,TRBJ1-5,.
CASSLNQQSKNIQYF,TGTGCCAGCAGTCTCAATCAGCAGAGCAAAAACATTCAGTACTTC,TRBV12-3/TRBV12-4,few,TRBJ2-4,.
CASSPGLAGGLGNEQFF,TGTGCCAGCAGCCCGGGACTAGCGGGGGGGCTCGGGAATGAGCAGTTCTTC,TRBV6-1,few,TRBJ2-1,TRBD2
CASSLSGGAVETQYF,TGTGCCAGCAGTTTGAGCGGGGGGGCTGTGGAGACCCAGTACTTC,TRBV12-3/TRBV12-4,few,TRBJ2-5,TRBD2
CASSLGVAARELFF,TGTGCCAGCAGCTTGGGGGTCGCCGCTCGGGAGCTGTTTTTT,TRBV5-6,.,TRBJ2-2,.
CSAKETSPGYTF,TGCAGTGCTAAGGAAACGAGTCCTGGCTACACCTTC,TRBV20-1,once,TRBJ1-2,.
CASTQGRDRASLNTEAFF,TGTGCCAGCACCCAGGGCAGGGACAGGGCATCTTTGAACACTGAAGCTTTCTTT,TRBV13,once,TRBJ1-1,TRBD1
CASRVYGTLGTTTGTQYF,TGTGCCAGCAGAGTTTATGGGACCTTGGGGACAACCACAGGTACGCAGTATTTT,TRBV12-3/TRBV12-4,.,TRBJ2-3,.
CASSAGQAFGYTF,TGCGCCAGCAGCGCGGGACAGGCTTTCGGCTACACCTTC,TRBV5-1,few,TRBJ1-2,TRBD1
CASSITTSDSSYNEQFF,TGTGCCAGCAGCATAACCACTAGCGACAGCTCCTACAATGAGCAGTTCTTC,TRBV7-2,.,TRBJ2-1,TRBD2
CSVRLQGSYGYTF,TGCAGCGTCCGCTTACAGGGGAGCTATGGCTACACCTTC,TRBV29-1,once,TRBJ1-2,TRBD1
CASSHAKSGGAKNYEQYF,TGCGCCAGCAGCCACGCCAAATCAGGGGGTGCGAAAAACTACGAGCAGTACTTC,TRBV4-3,.,TRBJ2-7,TRBD1
CASSFRAGTYQETQFF,TGTGCCAGCAGTTTCCGGGCAGGCACGTACCAAGAGACCCAGTTCTTC,TRBV28,.,TRBJ2-1,.
CASSYGTGFRQPQHF,TGTGCCAGCAGTTACGGGACAGGGTTTCGTCAGCCCCAGCATTTT,TRBV6-2/TRBV6-3,.,TRBJ1-5,TRBD1
CASSSTGTRYEQYF,TGTGCCAGCAGTTCAACCGGGACCAGATACGAGCAGTACTTC,TRBV28,many,TRBJ2-7,.
CASSLTRRANYGYTF,TGTGCCAGCAGCCTTACCAGGAGAGCTAACTATGGCTACACCTTC,TRBV12-3/TRBV12-4,few,TRBJ1-2,.
CASSRGGPNQPQHF,TGTGCCAGCAGTAGGGGAGGTCCCAATCAGCCCCAGCATTTT,TRBV12-3/TRBV12-4,few,TRBJ1-5,.
CASGRLTTDTQYF,TGTGCCAGCGGGAGACTGACCACAGATACGCAGTATTTT,TRBV12-3/TRBV12-4,.,TRBJ2-3,.
CSARGARGYEQYF,TGCAGTGCTAGAGGGGCCCGGGGCTACGAGCAGTACTTC,TRBV20-1,.,TRBJ2-7,.
CSGNDRGQNTQYF,TGCAGTGGCAACGACAGGGGGCAAAATACGCAGTATTTT,TRBV20-1,.,TRBJ2-3,TRBD1
CASSLRAPGSYNEQFF,TGTGCCAGCAGCCTCAGGGCCCCCGGCTCCTACAATGAGCAGTTCTTC,TRBV12-3/TRBV12-4,.,TRBJ2-1,.
CASSPSSGATTGELFF,TGTGCCAGCAGCCCGTCTAGCGGGGCTACCACCGGGGAGCTGTTTTTT,TRBV9,.,TRBJ2-2,TRBD2